This entry lists 30 T cell receptor beta chains sequenced from one sample in a study of Graves' ophthalmopathy and Graves' hyperthyroidism. TCR beta CDR3 regions were amplified from RNA transcripts. HTBI-primed first-round RT-PCR preceded second-round multiplex PCR. Each CDR3 protein gets one entry after TCRdb re-called the multiplex PCR reads with MiXCR. The sample contains a few hundred thousand distinct CDR3 sequences, around a sixth of which appear only once. Sequenced: peripheral blood. All receptors come from an adult man with Graves' ophthalmopathy.

This clonotype has a count of ten or more. The chain combines TRBV20-1 with TRBJ1-5; 7 bases are shared with TRBD1. Trimming at V came to 1 base and at J to 0 bases, leaving 6 bases not matched to a gene. CDR3 length: 16 residues. The V gene's germline CDR1 is DFQATT and CDR2 SNEGSKA (reference sequence). CDR3 sequence: CSARALRGTSNQPQHF. CDR3 nucleotide sequence: TGCAGTGCTAGAGCCCTCAGGGGGACTAGCAATCAGCCCCAGCATTTT.

This clonotype was detected many times. This CDR3 is missing its conserved last phenylalanine or tryptophan, likely due to a read error. The CDR3 DNA sequence: TGTGCCAGCAGTTGGTTTAAGGACGTCCGCACTGAAGCTTTCTCT. This codes for CASSWFKDVRTEAFS. The rearrangement joins TRBV28 to TRBJ1-1; D unclear. Germline V gene data show CDR1 as MDHEN and CDR2 as SYDVKM. V lost 4 bases and J lost 4, with 16 bases in between. The CDR3 length is 15 residues.

V usage is TRBV13 and J usage is TRBJ2-7; perhaps D is TRBD1 or TRBD2 (5 bases each). V lost 2 bases, J lost 1 base, and 15 bases lay in between. The CDR3 sequence is 16 residues long. Per the germline V gene, CDR1 is PRHDT and CDR2 is FYEKMQ (reference sequence). CDR3 sequence reads: CASSLMGDPESYEQYF. CDR3 DNA: TGTGCCAGCAGCTTAATGGGGGACCCGGAGTCCTACGAGCAGTACTTC.

V usage is TRBV6-5 and J usage is TRBJ2-4, with 7 bases fitting TRBD2. This CDR3 contains 17 residues. Germline values: CDR1 MNHEY, CDR2 SVGAGI. After removal of 2 bases from V and 0 bases from J, the junction contained 7 bases not matched to a gene. The CDR3 DNA reads TGTGCCAGCAGTTACCCGGGAGGTCCTTTAGCCAAAAACATTCAGTACTTC. This encodes CASSYPGGPLAKNIQYF.

This clonotype was counted ten times or more. This chain joins TRBV6-2 or TRBV6-3 and TRBJ2-2, with 10 nucleotides matching TRBD2. The CDR3 consists of 16 residues. Germline V CDR1 and CDR2: MNHEY, SVGEGT. V shed 5 bases and J 3 bases; nucleotides not matched to a gene: 6. The CDR3 DNA reads TGTGCCAGCAGTCGTACCGGGACTAGCGACACCGGGGAGCTGTTTTTT. It translates to CASSRTGTSDTGELFF.

The rearrangement joins TRBV29-1 to TRBJ1-1; the D is unclear. CDR1 and CDR2 from the germline V gene are SQVTM and ANQGSEA. The CDR3 is made up of 13 amino acids. Trimming shortened V by 7 bases and J by 3 bases, and 15 bases separated the two germline ends. The CDR3 bases are TGCAGCGCCTCCCACGGAGAGGACACTGAAGCTTTCTTT. Amino acid sequence: CSASHGEDTEAFF.

This clonotype has more than one count but fewer than ten. This sequence joins TRBV18 and TRBJ1-6, with D unresolved. Germline-derived CDR1 and CDR2 are KGHSH and LQKENI. Between the trimmed V and J ends, which lost 3 bases and 3 bases, there was a span of 12 bases. This CDR3 contains 16 residues. CDR3 coding DNA: TGTGCCAGCTCACCGTCCAGCGGGGACTATAATTCACCCCTCCACTTT. Translating it yields CASSPSSGDYNSPLHF. The full variable domain, in which reference TRBV18 and TRBJ1-6 provide the parts outside the CDR3, is NAGVMQNPRHLVRRRGQEARLRCSPMKGHSHVYWYRQLPEEGLKFMVYLQKENIIDESGMPKERFSAEFPKEGPSILRIQQVVRGDSAAYFCASSPSSGDYNSPLHFGNGTRLTVT.

This clonotype was seen many times. The chain joins TRBV20-1 to TRBJ2-2, with 7 bases fitting TRBD1. Germline loops: CDR1 DFQATT, CDR2 SNEGSKA (reference sequence). Trimming cost V 5 bases and J 0 bases; bases outside gene matches: 3. The CDR3 loop spans 14 amino acids. Here the CDR3 DNA reads TGCAGTGCTCGACAGGGCGCGAACACCGGGGAGCTGTTTTTT. This encodes CSARQGANTGELFF.

The chain recombines TRBV20-1 with TRBJ2-7; 14 bases line up with TRBD2. This CDR3 has 14 amino acids. J lost 10 bases, V lost 5 bases, and 10 bases had no gene match. Germline V gene lookup returns CDR1 DFQATT and CDR2 SNEGSKA (reference sequence). This chain's CDR3 is CSAGGGLAGVGQYF. CDR3 nucleotides: TGCAGTGCTGGGGGGGGACTAGCGGGAGTAGGCCAGTACTTC.

This clonotype was found many times. This chain uses TRBV3-1 with TRBJ1-3; D is ambiguous. The CDR3 contains 14 residues. Germline assignment: CDR1 LGHDT and CDR2 YNNKEL (reference sequence). The ends were cut back, 5 bases at V and 4 bases at J, with 12 bases in the middle. Written as DNA, the CDR3 is TGTGCCAGCAGCACCCAAGCTGCGGGAAACACCATATATTTT. The encoded protein is CASSTQAAGNTIYF.

This clonotype was recorded a few times. The CDR3 spells CASSQELAGGPYEQYF. CDR3 nucleotides: TGTGCCAGCAGCCAAGAACTAGCGGGGGGCCCCTACGAGCAGTACTTC. The V gene is TRBV3-1, the J gene TRBJ2-7; TRBD2 aligns across 12 bases. Germline CDR1 is LGHDT and CDR2 is YNNKEL (reference sequence). V was clipped by 0 bases and J by 2 bases; unmatched bases: 2. The CDR3 runs to 16 residues.

This clonotype was observed many times. The chain combines TRBV6-5 with TRBJ2-7; D remains ambiguous. V was trimmed by 3 bases and J by 7 bases, leaving 7 bases between them. The CDR3 has 11 residues. The V gene's germline CDR1 is MNHEY and CDR2 SVGAGI. For the CDR3, the DNA is TGTGCCAGCAGTTATCTAGAGGAGCAGTACTTC. Its protein product is CASSYLEEQYF.

This clonotype came up many times. The chain uses TRBV27 and TRBJ2-2, with D hard to call. V was clipped by 5 bases and J by 3 bases, with 7 bases between them. In germline, CDR1 is MNHEY, CDR2 SMNVEV (reference sequence). This CDR3 has 13 amino acids. CDR3 amino acids: CASSPIDTGELFF. CDR3 nucleotide sequence: TGTGCCAGCAGTCCAATTGACACCGGGGAGCTGTTTTTT.

This clonotype has at least ten counts. The chain recombines TRBV30 with TRBJ1-5; D may be TRBD1 (5 bases). This CDR3 contains 16 residues. The ends were cut back, 3 bases at V and 2 bases at J, with 17 bases in the middle. Germline V gene data show CDR1 as GTSNPN and CDR2 as SVGIG (reference sequence). The CDR3 coding sequence is TGTGCCTGGAGCCCTTGGAGGGGTGGGGGCAATCAGCCCCAGCATTTT. Protein sequence: CAWSPWRGGGNQPQHF.

This clonotype was recorded at least ten times. CDR3 bases: TGTGCCAGTAGTACTTTACCGCAGGGTACGGGGGTTCGCAATCAGCCCCAGCATTTT. This translates into CASSTLPQGTGVRNQPQHF. The chain uses TRBV19 and TRBJ1-5; the D gene is possibly TRBD1 (5 bases). This CDR3 has 19 amino acids. V was trimmed by 4 bases and J by 2 bases, leaving 24 bases between them. Germline CDR1 LNHDA, CDR2 SQIVND (reference sequence).

At least ten counts were recorded for this clonotype. V usage is TRBV7-9 and J usage is TRBJ2-5; D may be TRBD2 (6 bases). The CDR3 is made up of 14 amino acids. The V and J ends lost 5 bases and 5 bases respectively, with 15 bases between them. Per germline, CDR1 SEHNR and CDR2 FQNEAQ (reference sequence). The DNA for the CDR3 is TGTGCCAGCAGCGCCATACTAGCAACGGAGACCCAGTACTTC. It translates to CASSAILATETQYF.

This clonotype was found many times. The chain couples TRBV5-4 to TRBJ2-7; TRBD2 matches at 7 bases. This CDR3 is built from 13 residues. Germline CDR1 SGHNT, CDR2 YYREEE (reference sequence). With V trimmed by 5 bases and J by 3 bases, 5 bases remained unmatched. The CDR3 protein is CASSPWGGYEQYF. For the CDR3, the DNA is TGTGCCAGCAGTCCTTGGGGGGGCTACGAGCAGTACTTC.

This clonotype was seen repeatedly, ten times or more. The chain carries TRBV11-2 and TRBJ2-7; the D is unclear. This CDR3 is 14 amino acids long. The germline CDR1 and CDR2 sequences are SGHAT and FQNNGV. Between the trimmed V and J ends, which lost 7 bases and 0 bases, there was a span of 13 bases. This chain's CDR3 is CASNPMRSSYEQYF. The DNA for the CDR3 is TGTGCCAGCAACCCGATGCGGAGCTCCTACGAGCAGTACTTC.

The CDR3 protein is CASSDGLGAGELFF. CDR3 bases: TGTGCCAGCAGTGACGGGCTAGGAGCCGGGGAGCTGTTTTTT. The V gene is TRBV2, the J gene TRBJ2-2; D unresolved. CDR3 size: 14 residues. With 3 bases removed from V and 6 bases from J, the gap between germline ends came to 11 bases. Per the germline V gene, CDR1 is SNHLY and CDR2 is FYNNEI.

This clonotype occurred many times. The chain carries TRBV27 and TRBJ1-5; TRBD1 matches at 10 bases. CDR3 size: 13 residues. Germline-derived CDR1 and CDR2 are MNHEY and SMNVEV (reference sequence). V was pared by 4 bases and J by 7 bases, with 1 base of the junction left unmatched. The CDR3 sequence is CASSWDRGQPQHF. The CDR3 DNA reads TGTGCCAGCAGTTGGGACAGGGGACAGCCCCAGCATTTT.

This clonotype was seen many times. This sequence joins TRBV7-2 and TRBJ2-7; perhaps TRBD2 as D (6 bases). V was cut by 2 bases and J by 3 bases, with 14 bases left in between. In germline, CDR1 is SGHTA, CDR2 FQGNSA. This CDR3 spans 15 amino acids. Written as DNA, the CDR3 is TGTGCCAGCAGCTTAATAGCGGATGGAAACTACGAGCAGTACTTC. This translates into CASSLIADGNYEQYF.

Ten or more counts support this clonotype. The V gene is TRBV19, the J gene TRBJ1-2, with a tentative D call TRBD1 (5 bases). The CDR3 loop spans 13 amino acids. The V gene lost 7 bases and the J gene lost 2 bases, with 11 bases spanning the gap. Per germline, CDR1 LNHDA and CDR2 SQIVND (reference sequence). CDR3 bases: TGTGCCAGTACGAGGGGCAGAAACTATGGCTACACCTTC. Translated: CASTRGRNYGYTF.

This clonotype was detected many times. The CDR3 reads CASSSGTGAGYTF. The CDR3 DNA follows: TGTGCCAGCAGTTCAGGGACAGGGGCTGGCTACACCTTC. V is TRBV12-3 or TRBV12-4 and J is TRBJ1-2, with TRBD1 identical over 10 bases. CDR3 length: 13 residues. Trimming took 4 bases from V and 7 from J; bases not matched to a gene: 3.

This clonotype was counted many times. The rearrangement links TRBV7-9 to TRBJ1-1, with TRBD1 matching over 8 bases. Germline trimming cut 6 bases from V and 0 bases from J; bases unmatched to any gene: 3. Looked up from germline, CDR1 is SEHNR and CDR2 is FQNEAQ (reference sequence). The CDR3 is 14 residues long. CDR3: CASRTGDMNTEAFF. The CDR3 DNA is TGTGCCAGCAGGACAGGGGATATGAACACTGAAGCTTTCTTT.

This clonotype was recorded at least ten times. The chain has TRBV4-2 and TRBJ1-5, with D unclear. With 1 base removed from V and 7 bases from J, the gap between germline ends came to 23 bases. Germline CDR1 reads LGHNA; CDR2 reads YNFKEQ. There are 18 residues in the CDR3. The CDR3 DNA follows: TGTGCCAGCAGCCAAGTTGTTGGAGGGAGTATGTTGAGCCAGCCCCAGCATTTT. Its translation: CASSQVVGGSMLSQPQHF.

This clonotype appeared many times. The chain is built from TRBV11-1 and TRBJ2-2, with D perhaps being TRBD1 or TRBD2 (5 bases each). V lost 5 bases and J 0 bases, leaving 13 bases between the germline ends. There are 16 residues in the CDR3. CDR1 and CDR2 (germline): SGHAT, FQDESV (reference sequence). The CDR3 reads CASSPGPSSNTGELFF. In nucleotides, the CDR3 is TGTGCCAGCAGCCCGGGGCCATCCTCGAACACCGGGGAGCTGTTTTTT.

Notes on this clonotype: Since a much larger clone is just one base distant, this may be a read error. The chain combines TRBV5-1 with TRBJ2-7; D might be TRBD2 (5 bases). Germline values: CDR1 SGHRS, CDR2 YFSETQ. The CDR3 has 15 amino acids. Trimming removed 4 bases at V and 12 bases at J, with 26 bases between. As DNA, the CDR3 is TGCGCCAGCAGCCAGAGACGGGAAAGCTCCTACAAGCGGTACTTC. Translating it yields CASSQRRESSYKRYF.

This clonotype appeared many times. The chain joins TRBV6-1 to TRBJ2-7; TRBD2 matches 10 bases. This CDR3 has 15 amino acids. V shed 4 bases and J 5 bases; nucleotides not matched to a gene: 8. Germline V gives CDR1 MNHNS, CDR2 SASEGT. This CDR3 is CASSVSSGGLHEQYF. CDR3 bases: TGTGCCAGCAGTGTATCTAGCGGGGGACTGCACGAGCAGTACTTC.

This clonotype was counted only a few times. CDR3 DNA sequence: TGTGCCAGCTCACCACGTAGCGGGTCCAACACCGGGGAGCTGTTTTTT. This encodes CASSPRSGSNTGELFF. The chain is built from TRBV18 and TRBJ2-2, with 7 positions matching TRBD2. In germline, CDR1 is KGHSH, CDR2 LQKENI. The CDR3 consists of 16 residues. Trimming removed 1 base from V and 2 bases from J; junction bases left unmatched: 4.

This clonotype was seen repeatedly, ten times or more. V gene TRBV27 combines with J gene TRBJ1-2; D may be TRBD1 (6 bases). Deletions cut 2 bases from V and 8 bases from J, with 15 bases between. The germline V gene encodes CDR1 MNHEY and CDR2 SMNVEV (reference sequence). The CDR3 loop spans 14 amino acids. The CDR3 region has the DNA TGTGCCAGCAGTTTAGGGGGCGGGGGTTGGGGCTACACCTTC. Translated: CASSLGGGGWGYTF.